The present entry profiles one T cell receptor (beta chain) with its context. The sample comes from a study of blood T cell repertoires in COVID-19. CDR1 and CDR2 from the germline V gene are MDHEN and SYDVKM. J was trimmed by 2 bases and V by 1 base; bases with no gene match: 12. The CDR3 sequence is 19 residues long. The method was immunoSEQ multiplex PCR; TCRdb's version includes in-frame clones alone and lacks a portion of them. The sample lists about 270,000 clones; more than 65% were seen once. The V gene is TRBV28, the J gene TRBJ2-5; TRBD1 agrees at 11 bases. The sequenced sample consisted of peripheral blood. The receptor comes from a woman younger than 35 with acute or convalescent COVID-19. The CDR3 DNA reads TGTGCCAGCAGTTTATCCACGCTCACGGACAGGGGGCGACAAGAGACCCAGTACTTC. It translates to CASSLSTLTDRGRQETQYF.